This T cell receptor beta chain was documented in a study of blood T cell repertoires in COVID-19. Overall study context: Samples of COVID-19 (acute and convalescent) were obtained from the United States, Italy and Spain.

Profiled with immunoSEQ multiplex PCR; TCRdb holds only in-frame clones, not every one. The table has about 380,000 clones, roughly 80% seen once. V was pared by 4 bases and J by 2 bases, with 15 bases between. Germline V lookup: CDR1 GTSNPN, CDR2 SVGIG (reference sequence). The CDR3 runs 14 residues. The specimen sequenced was peripheral blood. V is TRBV30 and J is TRBJ2-7; D is unresolved. This receptor was identified in a human donor with acute or convalescent COVID-19. The donor label of this sample is uncertain. The CDR3 protein is CAWTFKRIPYEQYF. Here the CDR3 DNA reads TGTGCCTGGACGTTCAAGAGGATCCCCTACGAGCAGTACTTC.